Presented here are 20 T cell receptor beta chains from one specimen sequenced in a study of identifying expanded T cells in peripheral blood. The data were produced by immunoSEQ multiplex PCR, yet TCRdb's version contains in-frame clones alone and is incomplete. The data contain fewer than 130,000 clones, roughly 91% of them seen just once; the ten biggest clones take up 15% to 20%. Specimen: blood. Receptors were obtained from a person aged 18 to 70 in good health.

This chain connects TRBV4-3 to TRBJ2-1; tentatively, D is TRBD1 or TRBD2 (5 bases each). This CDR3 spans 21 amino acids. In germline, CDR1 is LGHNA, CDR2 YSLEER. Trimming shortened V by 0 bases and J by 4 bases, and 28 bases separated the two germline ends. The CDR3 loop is CASSQEWGLGLAALLYNEQFF. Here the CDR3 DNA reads TGCGCCAGCAGCCAAGAATGGGGTTTGGGGCTAGCAGCCCTCCTTTACAATGAGCAGTTCTTC.

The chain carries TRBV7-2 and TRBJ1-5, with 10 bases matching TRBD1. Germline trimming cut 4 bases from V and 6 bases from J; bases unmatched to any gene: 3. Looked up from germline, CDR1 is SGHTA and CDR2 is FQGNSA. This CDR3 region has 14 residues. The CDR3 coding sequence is TGTGCCAGCAGCTCGACAGGGGGCGTTCAGCCCCAGCATTTT. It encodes CASSSTGGVQPQHF.

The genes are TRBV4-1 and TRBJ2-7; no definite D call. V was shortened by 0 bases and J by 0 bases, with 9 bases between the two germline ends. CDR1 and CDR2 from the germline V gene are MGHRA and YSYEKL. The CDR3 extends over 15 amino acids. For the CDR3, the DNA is TGCGCCAGCAGCCAAGATTTAGGTAGCTCCTACGAGCAGTACTTC. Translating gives CASSQDLGSSYEQYF.

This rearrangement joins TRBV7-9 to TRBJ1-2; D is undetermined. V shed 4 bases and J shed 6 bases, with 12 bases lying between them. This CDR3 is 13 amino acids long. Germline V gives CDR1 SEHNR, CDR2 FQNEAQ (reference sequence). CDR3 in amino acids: CASSSPIQNGYTF. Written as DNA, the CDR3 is TGTGCCAGCAGCTCGCCCATACAGAATGGCTACACCTTC. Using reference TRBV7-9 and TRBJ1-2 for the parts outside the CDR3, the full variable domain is DTGVSQNPRHKITKRGQNVTFRCDPISEHNRLYWYRQTLGQGPEFLTYFQNEAQLEKSRLLSDRFSAERPKGSFSTLEIQRTEQGDSAMYLCASSSPIQNGYTFGSGTRLTVV.

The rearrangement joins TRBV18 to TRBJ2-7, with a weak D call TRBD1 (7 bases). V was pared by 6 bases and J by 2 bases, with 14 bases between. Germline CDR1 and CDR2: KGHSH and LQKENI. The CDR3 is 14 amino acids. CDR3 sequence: CASSGGQQTYEQYF. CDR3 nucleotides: TGTGCCAGCTCGGGGGGACAGCAAACCTACGAGCAGTACTTC.

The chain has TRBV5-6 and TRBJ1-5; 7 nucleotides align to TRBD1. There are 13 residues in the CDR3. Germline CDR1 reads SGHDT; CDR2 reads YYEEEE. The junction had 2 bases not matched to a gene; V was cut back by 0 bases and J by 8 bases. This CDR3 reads CASSLGQGEPQHF. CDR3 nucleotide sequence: TGTGCCAGCAGCTTGGGCCAGGGGGAGCCCCAGCATTTT.

The CDR3 protein is CASSLLLGQGFGYTF. Written as DNA, the CDR3 is TGTGCCAGCTCACTACTACTGGGACAGGGATTCGGCTACACCTTC. This rearrangement joins TRBV18 to TRBJ1-2, with 9 bases matching TRBD1. Germline CDR1 is KGHSH and CDR2 is LQKENI. The CDR3 totals 15 residues. V dropped 4 bases and J dropped 8; count of bases not matched to a gene: 11.

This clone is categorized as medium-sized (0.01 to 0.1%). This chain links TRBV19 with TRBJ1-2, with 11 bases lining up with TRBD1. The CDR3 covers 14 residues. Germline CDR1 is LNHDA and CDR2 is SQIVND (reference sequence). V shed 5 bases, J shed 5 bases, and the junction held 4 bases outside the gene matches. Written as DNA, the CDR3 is TGTGCCAGTAGTCCGGACAGGGGGCAGTATGGCTACACCTTC. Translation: CASSPDRGQYGYTF.

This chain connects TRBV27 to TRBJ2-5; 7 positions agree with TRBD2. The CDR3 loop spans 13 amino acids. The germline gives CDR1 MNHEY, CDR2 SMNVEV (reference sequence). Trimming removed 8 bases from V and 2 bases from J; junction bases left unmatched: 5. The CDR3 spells CASGRAAQETQYF. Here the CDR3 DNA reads TGTGCCAGCGGGAGGGCAGCACAAGAGACCCAGTACTTC.

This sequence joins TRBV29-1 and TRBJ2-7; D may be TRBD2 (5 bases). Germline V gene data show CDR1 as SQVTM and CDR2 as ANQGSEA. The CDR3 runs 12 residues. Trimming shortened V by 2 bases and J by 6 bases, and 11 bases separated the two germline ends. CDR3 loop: CSVELAGSEQYF. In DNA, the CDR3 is TGCAGCGTTGAACTAGCTGGAAGCGAGCAGTACTTC.

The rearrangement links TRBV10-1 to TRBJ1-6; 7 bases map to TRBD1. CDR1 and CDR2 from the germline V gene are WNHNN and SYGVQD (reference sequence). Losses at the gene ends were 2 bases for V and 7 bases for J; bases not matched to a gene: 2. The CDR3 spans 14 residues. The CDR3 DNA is TGCGCCAGCAGTGAGGGGACAGCCAATTCACCCCTCCACTTT. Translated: CASSEGTANSPLHF.

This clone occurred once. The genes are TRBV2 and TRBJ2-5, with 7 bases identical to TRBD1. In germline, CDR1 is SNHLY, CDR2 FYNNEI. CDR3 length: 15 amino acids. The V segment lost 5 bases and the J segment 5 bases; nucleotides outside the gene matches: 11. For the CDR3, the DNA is TGTGCCAGCAGTTTAGAGGGGGCTCCGGGGGAGACCCAGTACTTC. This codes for CASSLEGAPGETQYF. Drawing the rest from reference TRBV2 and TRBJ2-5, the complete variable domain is EPEVTQTPSHQVTQMGQEVILRCVPISNHLYFYWYRQILGQKVEFLVSFYNNEISEKSEIFDDQFSVERPDGSNFTLKIRSTKLEDSAMYFCASSLEGAPGETQYFGPGTRLLVL.

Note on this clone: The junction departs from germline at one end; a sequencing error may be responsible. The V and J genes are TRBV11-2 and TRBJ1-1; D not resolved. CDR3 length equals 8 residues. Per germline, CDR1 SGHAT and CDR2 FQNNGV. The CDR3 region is CASSLEDF. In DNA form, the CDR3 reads TGTGCCAGCAGCTTAGAGGACTTT.

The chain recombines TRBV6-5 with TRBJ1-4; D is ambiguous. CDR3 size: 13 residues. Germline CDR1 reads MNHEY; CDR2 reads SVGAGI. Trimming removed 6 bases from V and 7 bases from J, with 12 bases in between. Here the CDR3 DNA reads TGTGCCAGCAGCCCCACGACGGTTGAAAAACTGTTTTTT. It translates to CASSPTTVEKLFF.

CDR3 DNA: TGTGCCAGCAGTTACAGCCGACAGGCTTATAATTCACCCCTCCACTTT. It translates to CASSYSRQAYNSPLHF. The chain recombines TRBV28 with TRBJ1-6, with D perhaps TRBD1 (6 bases). The CDR3 sequence is 16 residues long. Deletions cut 4 bases from V and 4 bases from J, with 14 bases between. Germline V gene data show CDR1 as MDHEN and CDR2 as SYDVKM. The variable domain in full, with the rest retrieved from reference TRBV28 and TRBJ1-6, is DVKVTQSSRYLVKRTGEKVFLECVQDMDHENMFWYRQDPGLGLRLIYFSYDVKMKEKGDIPEGYSVSREKKERFSLILESASTNQTSMYLCASSYSRQAYNSPLHFGNGTRLTVT.

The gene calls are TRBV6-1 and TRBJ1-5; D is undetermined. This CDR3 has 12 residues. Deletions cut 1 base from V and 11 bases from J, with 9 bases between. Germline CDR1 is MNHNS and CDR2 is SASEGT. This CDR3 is CASSEGYLSQHF. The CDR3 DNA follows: TGTGCCAGCAGTGAAGGGTACCTATCCCAGCATTTT.

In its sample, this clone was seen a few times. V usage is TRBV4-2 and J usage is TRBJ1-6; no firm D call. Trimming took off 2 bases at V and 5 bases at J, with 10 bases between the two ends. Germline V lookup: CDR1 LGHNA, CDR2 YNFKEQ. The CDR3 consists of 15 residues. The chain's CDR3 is CASSQRVEHNSPLHF. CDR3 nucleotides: TGTGCCAGCAGCCAAAGAGTTGAGCATAATTCACCCCTCCACTTT.

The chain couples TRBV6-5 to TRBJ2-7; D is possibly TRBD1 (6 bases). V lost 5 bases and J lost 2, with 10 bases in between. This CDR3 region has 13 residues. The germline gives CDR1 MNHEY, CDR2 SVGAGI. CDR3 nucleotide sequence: TGTGCCAGCAGTCCGGACAGTCCCTACGAGCAGTACTTC. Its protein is CASSPDSPYEQYF.

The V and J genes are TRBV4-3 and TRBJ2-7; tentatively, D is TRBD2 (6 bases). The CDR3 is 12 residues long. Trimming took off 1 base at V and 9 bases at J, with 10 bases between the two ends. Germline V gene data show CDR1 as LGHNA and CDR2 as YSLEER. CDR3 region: CASSQGSGGQYF. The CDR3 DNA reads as TGCGCCAGCAGCCAAGGCTCCGGGGGGCAGTACTTC.

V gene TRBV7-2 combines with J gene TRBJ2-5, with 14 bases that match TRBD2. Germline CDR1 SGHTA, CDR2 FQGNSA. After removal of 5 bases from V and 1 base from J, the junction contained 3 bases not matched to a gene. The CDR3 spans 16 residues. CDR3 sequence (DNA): TGTGCCAGCAGCAAGGGACTAGCGGGGGCCCAAGAGACCCAGTACTTC. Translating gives CASSKGLAGAQETQYF.